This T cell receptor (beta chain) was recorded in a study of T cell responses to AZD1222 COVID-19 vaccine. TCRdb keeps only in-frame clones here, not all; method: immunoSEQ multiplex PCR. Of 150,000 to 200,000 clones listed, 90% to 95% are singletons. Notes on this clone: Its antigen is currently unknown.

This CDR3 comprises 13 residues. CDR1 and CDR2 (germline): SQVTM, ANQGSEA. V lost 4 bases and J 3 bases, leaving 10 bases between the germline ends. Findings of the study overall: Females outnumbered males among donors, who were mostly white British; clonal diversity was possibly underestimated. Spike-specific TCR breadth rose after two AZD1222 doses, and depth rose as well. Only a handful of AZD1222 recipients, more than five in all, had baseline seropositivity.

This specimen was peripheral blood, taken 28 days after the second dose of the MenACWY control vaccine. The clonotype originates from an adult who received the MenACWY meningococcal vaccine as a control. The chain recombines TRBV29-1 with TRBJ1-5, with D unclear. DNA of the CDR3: TGCAGCGTTGTGCCCGGGCCCAATCAGCCCCAGCATTTT. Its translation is CSVVPGPNQPQHF.